This T cell receptor beta chain was retrieved from a study of blood T cell repertoires in COVID-19. As processed by the authors: Amplification of reference gene primers provided the estimated nucleated cell counts. Sequencing was performed with immunoSEQ multiplex PCR; in TCRdb, only in-frame clones are kept and a portion is missing. V and J calls and clone size are as listed in that table; D and trimming were resolved from the DNA. The sample lists 130,000 or so clones; roughly four fifths were seen once. The TCR was taken from an older woman with acute or convalescent COVID-19. Sequencing was carried out using peripheral blood.

The CDR3 is CASSQRQGYGYTF. CDR3 in DNA: TGTGCCAGCAGTCAACGACAGGGCTATGGCTACACCTTC. The rearrangement joins TRBV2 to TRBJ1-2, with TRBD1 matching over 7 bases. The CDR3 has 13 residues. Per the germline V gene, CDR1 is SNHLY and CDR2 is FYNNEI. V dropped 5 bases and J dropped 4; count of bases not matched to a gene: 4.